This is a list of T cell receptor beta chains from one sample in a study of shared clonotypes between healthy human individuals. TCRdb's table, derived via immunoSEQ multiplex PCR, lists solely in-frame clones and lacks some. Among over 1.4 million clones listed, roughly 96% were seen once. Sequenced sample: naive CD4+ T cells sorted from blood. Receptors were obtained from a young man in good health. Each CDR3 is given with its conserved first and last residue. A D gene is named only where the DNA matches it firmly. Clone size is shown for a subset of rows, as once, few, many or a class of expanded clone.

J gene: TRBJ1-5
D gene: TRBD1
V gene: TRBV9
clone size: -
CDR3 DNA: TGTGCCAGCAGCAAGGGGACAGGGGGTTTCGATCAGCCCCAGCATTTT
CDR3 protein: CASSKGTGGFDQPQHF

J gene: TRBJ2-7
D gene: -
V gene: TRBV27
clone size: -
CDR3 DNA: TGTGCCAGCAGTTTCGCGGGGTATTACGAGCAGTACTTC
CDR3 protein: CASSFAGYYEQYF

J gene: TRBJ2-7
D gene: -
V gene: TRBV29-1
clone size: -
CDR3 DNA: TGCAGTGATGGGGGGAACGAGCAGTACTTC
CDR3 protein: CSDGGNEQYF

J gene: TRBJ1-4
D gene: TRBD1
V gene: TRBV6-1
clone size: once
CDR3 DNA: TGTGCCAGCAGTGAAGGGACAGGGGGCGATGAAAAACTGTTTTTT
CDR3 protein: CASSEGTGGDEKLFF

J gene: TRBJ1-1
D gene: TRBD1
V gene: TRBV11-2
clone size: -
CDR3 DNA: TGTGCCAGCAGCTTAGGATCAGGGGGAAGTGAAGCTTTCTTT
CDR3 protein: CASSLGSGGSEAFF

J gene: TRBJ2-3
D gene: -
V gene: TRBV29-1
clone size: -
CDR3 DNA: TGCAGCGTTGAGGGAGCGGGCGTATCCCCAGATACGCAGTATTTT
CDR3 protein: CSVEGAGVSPDTQYF

J gene: TRBJ1-2
D gene: -
V gene: TRBV28
clone size: once
CDR3 DNA: TGTGCCAGCAGTGGGGGCGGGGGCCCAGGCTATGGCTACACCTTC
CDR3 protein: CASSGGGGPGYGYTF

J gene: TRBJ2-5
D gene: TRBD2
V gene: TRBV11-2
clone size: -
CDR3 DNA: TGTGCCAGCAGCGCCGGACTAGCGGGCATGGAGACCCAGTACTTC
CDR3 protein: CASSAGLAGMETQYF

J gene: TRBJ2-3
D gene: -
V gene: TRBV5-1
clone size: -
CDR3 DNA: TGCGCCAGCACCGGGGATACGCAGTATTTT
CDR3 protein: CASTGDTQYF

J gene: TRBJ2-1
D gene: -
V gene: TRBV4-2
clone size: -
CDR3 DNA: TGTGCCAGCAGCCAAGATCGGGTAGGGATCTCCTACAATGAGCAGTTCTTC
CDR3 protein: CASSQDRVGISYNEQFF

J gene: TRBJ1-2
D gene: -
V gene: TRBV18
clone size: -
CDR3 DNA: TGTGCCAGCTCAGTCACTATCAGGGAGCGCTATGGCTACACCTTC
CDR3 protein: CASSVTIRERYGYTF

J gene: TRBJ2-3
D gene: -
V gene: TRBV19
clone size: -
CDR3 DNA: TGTGCCAGTAGTGTGGGTTATACGCAGTATTTT
CDR3 protein: CASSVGYTQYF

J gene: TRBJ2-7
D gene: -
V gene: TRBV6-5
clone size: -
CDR3 DNA: TGTGCCAGCAGTTCGAAAAGTACCTACGAGCAGTACTTC
CDR3 protein: CASSSKSTYEQYF

J gene: TRBJ2-2
D gene: -
V gene: TRBV27
clone size: -
CDR3 DNA: TGTGCCAGCAGCAACCGGGTAGGGGGTTTTAACACCGGGGAGCTGTTTTTT
CDR3 protein: CASSNRVGGFNTGELFF

J gene: TRBJ2-1
D gene: TRBD2
V gene: TRBV5-6
clone size: -
CDR3 DNA: TGTGCCAGCAGCCAGTTTAGCGGGAGCCGCAATGAGCAGTTCTTC
CDR3 protein: CASSQFSGSRNEQFF

J gene: TRBJ2-1
D gene: -
V gene: TRBV6-5
clone size: -
CDR3 DNA: TGTGCCAGCAGTTCACCCAGGGTCAATGAGCAGTTCTTC
CDR3 protein: CASSSPRVNEQFF

J gene: TRBJ2-5
D gene: -
V gene: TRBV12-5
clone size: -
CDR3 DNA: TGTGCTAGTGGTTTGGAGGGGTCGGGGACCCAGTACTTC
CDR3 protein: CASGLEGSGTQYF

J gene: TRBJ2-7
D gene: -
V gene: TRBV29-1
clone size: few
CDR3 DNA: TGCAGCGTTCTGATTTCCTACGAGCAGTACTTC
CDR3 protein: CSVLISYEQYF

J gene: TRBJ2-2
D gene: -
V gene: TRBV5-1
clone size: -
CDR3 DNA: TGCGCCAGCAGCTTGGACCCAAACACCGGGGAGCTGTTTTTT
CDR3 protein: CASSLDPNTGELFF

J gene: TRBJ1-1
D gene: -
V gene: TRBV5-1
clone size: -
CDR3 DNA: TGCGCCAGCAGCTTCCAGGGGTTGGACACTGAAGCTTTCTTT
CDR3 protein: CASSFQGLDTEAFF

J gene: TRBJ2-1
D gene: TRBD2
V gene: TRBV19
clone size: -
CDR3 DNA: TGTGCCAGTAGTATCTATGTTAGGCTAGCGGGAGGGTACAATGAGCAGTTCTTC
CDR3 protein: CASSIYVRLAGGYNEQFF

J gene: TRBJ2-5
D gene: TRBD2
V gene: TRBV9
clone size: -
CDR3 DNA: TGTGCCAGCAGCACCTGGATGGGGCGGGAGGGCGGAGAGACCCAGTACTTC
CDR3 protein: CASSTWMGREGGETQYF

J gene: TRBJ1-2
D gene: -
V gene: TRBV12-5
clone size: -
CDR3 DNA: TGTGCTAGTGGCCCAGCCGGGAATAACTATGGCTACACCTTC
CDR3 protein: CASGPAGNNYGYTF

J gene: TRBJ2-1
D gene: TRBD2
V gene: TRBV25-1
clone size: once
CDR3 DNA: TGTGCCAGCAGCCTTATAGCGGGAGGGCCTGGGCAGTTCTTC
CDR3 protein: CASSLIAGGPGQFF

J gene: TRBJ1-1
D gene: -
V gene: TRBV28
clone size: -
CDR3 DNA: TGTGCCAGCAAAGGCGGGCCCACTGAAGCTTTCTTT
CDR3 protein: CASKGGPTEAFF

J gene: TRBJ2-5
D gene: -
V gene: TRBV6-6
clone size: -
CDR3 DNA: TGTGCCAGCAGTTACCAGGGGGGACAAGAGACCCAGTACTTC
CDR3 protein: CASSYQGGQETQYF

J gene: TRBJ2-7
D gene: -
V gene: TRBV6-1
clone size: -
CDR3 DNA: TGTGCCAGCAGTTTACAGTCCCCCTACGAGCAGTACTTC
CDR3 protein: CASSLQSPYEQYF

J gene: TRBJ1-5
D gene: -
V gene: TRBV7-9
clone size: -
CDR3 DNA: TGTGCCAGCAGCTTATGGTTGGGGGCGCGGGGATTGAGCAATCAGCCCCAGCATTTT
CDR3 protein: CASSLWLGARGLSNQPQHF

J gene: TRBJ2-7
D gene: TRBD1
V gene: TRBV28
clone size: -
CDR3 DNA: TGTGCCAGCAGTTATCTCTATAGACCCGAGGGGGCCTCCTACGAGCAGTACTTC
CDR3 protein: CASSYLYRPEGASYEQYF

J gene: TRBJ1-2
D gene: TRBD1
V gene: TRBV18
clone size: -
CDR3 DNA: TGTGCCAGCTCCCTGGACAGGGGCTCGGACTATGGCTACACCTTC
CDR3 protein: CASSLDRGSDYGYTF

J gene: TRBJ1-1
D gene: TRBD1
V gene: TRBV5-1
clone size: -
CDR3 DNA: TGCGCCAGCAGCACGGACAGGGCTCAAGCTTTCTTT
CDR3 protein: CASSTDRAQAFF

J gene: TRBJ1-4
D gene: -
V gene: TRBV18
clone size: once
CDR3 DNA: TGTGCCAGCTCATCGGCGCAGGTAAATGAAAAACTGTTTTTT
CDR3 protein: CASSSAQVNEKLFF

J gene: TRBJ2-1
D gene: -
V gene: TRBV29-1
clone size: -
CDR3 DNA: TGCAGCGTTGGTTCCTACAATGAGCAGTTCTTC
CDR3 protein: CSVGSYNEQFF

J gene: TRBJ2-1
D gene: TRBD2
V gene: TRBV4-3
clone size: -
CDR3 DNA: TGCGCCCGCAGCCAAGATGGGGGGGTGGGGAACTCCTACAATGAGCAGTTCTTC
CDR3 protein: CARSQDGGVGNSYNEQFF

J gene: TRBJ1-4
D gene: TRBD1
V gene: TRBV2
clone size: -
CDR3 DNA: TGTGCCAGCAGTACAGGGGCCATCAATGAAAAACTGTTTTTT
CDR3 protein: CASSTGAINEKLFF

J gene: TRBJ2-3
D gene: -
V gene: TRBV6-1
clone size: -
CDR3 DNA: TGTGCCAGCAGTGGCGGTACTAGCCAGGCAGATACGCAGTATTTT
CDR3 protein: CASSGGTSQADTQYF

J gene: TRBJ1-2
D gene: TRBD1
V gene: TRBV4-3
clone size: -
CDR3 DNA: TGCGCCAGCAGCCAGCCGGGACAGGAGAACTATGGCTACACCTTC
CDR3 protein: CASSQPGQENYGYTF

J gene: TRBJ2-7
D gene: -
V gene: TRBV7-9
clone size: -
CDR3 DNA: TGTGCCAGCAGTCCGGGGAGCGGCCTCCTCTACGAGCAGTACTTC
CDR3 protein: CASSPGSGLLYEQYF

J gene: TRBJ1-1
D gene: -
V gene: TRBV6-5
clone size: once
CDR3 DNA: TGTGCCAGCAGTTACTTGGGGAAGAGCACTGAAGCTTTCTTT
CDR3 protein: CASSYLGKSTEAFF

J gene: TRBJ2-7
D gene: -
V gene: TRBV7-2
clone size: -
CDR3 DNA: TGTGCCAGCAGCTTACTGGGGTACGAGCAGTACTTC
CDR3 protein: CASSLLGYEQYF

J gene: TRBJ1-2
D gene: TRBD1
V gene: TRBV28
clone size: -
CDR3 DNA: TGTGCCACCCATGCAGGGGGTGGTAGGGGCTACACCTTC
CDR3 protein: CATHAGGGRGYTF

J gene: TRBJ2-4
D gene: TRBD2
V gene: TRBV11-2
clone size: -
CDR3 DNA: TGTGCCAGCAGCTTAAGCGGGAGGGCCAACATTCAGTACTTC
CDR3 protein: CASSLSGRANIQYF

J gene: TRBJ2-7
D gene: -
V gene: TRBV10-3
clone size: -
CDR3 DNA: TGTGCCATCAGTGAGTCGACAGGTAGCTCCTACGAGCAGTACTTC
CDR3 protein: CAISESTGSSYEQYF

J gene: TRBJ1-2
D gene: TRBD1
V gene: TRBV5-4
clone size: once
CDR3 DNA: TGTGCCAGCAGCTCCCCGGGACAGGGGGCGTGGGGCTACACCTTC
CDR3 protein: CASSSPGQGAWGYTF

J gene: TRBJ2-7
D gene: TRBD2
V gene: TRBV15
clone size: -
CDR3 DNA: TGTGCCACCAGCAGAGAGGGGAGGGCGAGCTACGAGCAGTACTTC
CDR3 protein: CATSREGRASYEQYF

J gene: TRBJ1-1
D gene: -
V gene: TRBV19
clone size: once
CDR3 DNA: TGTGCCAGTAGTCCGTTGATTAACACTGAAGCTTTCTTT
CDR3 protein: CASSPLINTEAFF

J gene: TRBJ2-7
D gene: -
V gene: TRBV27
clone size: -
CDR3 DNA: TGTGCCAGCAGACCAGTGGGGGTCTACGAGCAGTACTTC
CDR3 protein: CASRPVGVYEQYF

J gene: TRBJ2-3
D gene: TRBD2
V gene: TRBV15
clone size: -
CDR3 DNA: TGTGCCACCAGCAGATTTGCTAGCGGAACCACAGATACGCAGTATTTT
CDR3 protein: CATSRFASGTTDTQYF

J gene: TRBJ2-7
D gene: -
V gene: TRBV11-2
clone size: -
CDR3 DNA: TGTGCCAGCAGCTTAGACCCGGGTTTCACCTACGAGCAGTACTTC
CDR3 protein: CASSLDPGFTYEQYF

J gene: TRBJ1-2
D gene: -
V gene: TRBV28
clone size: once
CDR3 DNA: TGTGCCAGCAGTCGGGCGGCGGGCAGGGAGGACTATGGCTACACCTTC
CDR3 protein: CASSRAAGREDYGYTF